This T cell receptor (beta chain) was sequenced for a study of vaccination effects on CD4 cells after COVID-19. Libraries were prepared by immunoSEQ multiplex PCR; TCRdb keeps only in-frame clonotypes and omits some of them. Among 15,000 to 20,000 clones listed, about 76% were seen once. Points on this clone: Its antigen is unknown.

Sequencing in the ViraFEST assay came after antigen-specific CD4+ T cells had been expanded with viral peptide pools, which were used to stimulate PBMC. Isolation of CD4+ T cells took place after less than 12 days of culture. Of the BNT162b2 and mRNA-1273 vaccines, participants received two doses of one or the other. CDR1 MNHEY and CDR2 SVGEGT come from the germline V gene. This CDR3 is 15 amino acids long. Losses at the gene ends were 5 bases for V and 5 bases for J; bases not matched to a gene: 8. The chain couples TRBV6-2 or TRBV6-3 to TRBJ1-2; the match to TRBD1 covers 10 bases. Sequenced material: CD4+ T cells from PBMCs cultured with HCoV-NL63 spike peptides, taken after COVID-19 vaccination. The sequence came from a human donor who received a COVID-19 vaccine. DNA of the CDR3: TGTGCCAGCAGTGCAACTCGGGACAGGGGATATGGCTACACCTTC. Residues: CASSATRDRGYGYTF.